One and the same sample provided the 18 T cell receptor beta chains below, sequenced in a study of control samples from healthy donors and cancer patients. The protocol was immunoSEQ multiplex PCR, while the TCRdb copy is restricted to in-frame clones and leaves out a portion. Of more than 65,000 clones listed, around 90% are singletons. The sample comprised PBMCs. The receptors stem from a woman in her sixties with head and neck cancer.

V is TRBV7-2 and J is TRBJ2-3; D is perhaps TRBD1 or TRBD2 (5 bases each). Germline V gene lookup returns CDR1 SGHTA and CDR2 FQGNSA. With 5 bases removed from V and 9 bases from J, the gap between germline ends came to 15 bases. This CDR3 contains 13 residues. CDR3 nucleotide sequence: TGTGCCAGCAGCGGGGACGGTCCTTGGACGCAGTATTTT. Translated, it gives CASSGDGPWTQYF.

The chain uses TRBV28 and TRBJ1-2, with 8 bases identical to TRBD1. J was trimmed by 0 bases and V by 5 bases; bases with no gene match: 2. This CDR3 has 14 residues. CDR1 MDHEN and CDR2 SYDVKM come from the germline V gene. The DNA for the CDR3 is TGTGCCAGCAGTACAGGGGGGGCTAACTATGGCTACACCTTC. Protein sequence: CASSTGGANYGYTF.

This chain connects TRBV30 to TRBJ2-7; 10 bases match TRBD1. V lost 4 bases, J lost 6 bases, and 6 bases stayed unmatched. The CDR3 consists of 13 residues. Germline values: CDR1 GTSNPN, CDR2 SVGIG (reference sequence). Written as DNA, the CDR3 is TGTGCCTGGAACGGGGACAGGGGTGCCGAGCAGTACTTC. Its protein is CAWNGDRGAEQYF.

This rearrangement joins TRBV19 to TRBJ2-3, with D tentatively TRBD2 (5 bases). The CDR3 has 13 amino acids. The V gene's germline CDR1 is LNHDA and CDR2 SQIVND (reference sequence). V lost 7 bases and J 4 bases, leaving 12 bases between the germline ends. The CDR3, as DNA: TGTGCCAGTACCCTCCCCGGGGCAGATACGCAGTATTTT. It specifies CASTLPGADTQYF. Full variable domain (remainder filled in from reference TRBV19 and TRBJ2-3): DGGITQSPKYLFRKEGQNVTLSCEQNLNHDAMYWYRQDPGQGLRLIYYSQIVNDFQKGDIAEGYSVSREKKESFPLTVTSAQKNPTAFYLCASTLPGADTQYFGPGTRLTVL.

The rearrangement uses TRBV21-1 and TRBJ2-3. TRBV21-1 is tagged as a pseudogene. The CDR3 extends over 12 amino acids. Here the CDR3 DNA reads TGTGCCAGCAGCAATGGGGCAGATACGCAGTATTTT. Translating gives CASSNGADTQYF.

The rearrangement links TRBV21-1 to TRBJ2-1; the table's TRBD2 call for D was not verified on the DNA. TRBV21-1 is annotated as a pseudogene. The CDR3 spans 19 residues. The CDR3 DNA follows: TGTGCCAGCAGCAAAGCGGGTCGGGAGGCCAGACTTTCCTACAATGAGCAGTTCTTC. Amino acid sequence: CASSKAGREARLSYNEQFF.

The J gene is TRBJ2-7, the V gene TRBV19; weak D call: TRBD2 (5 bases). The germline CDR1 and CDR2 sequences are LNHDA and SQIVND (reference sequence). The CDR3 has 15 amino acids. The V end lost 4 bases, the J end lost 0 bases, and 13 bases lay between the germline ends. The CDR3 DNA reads TGTGCCAGTAGTAGGACTGGGTCCTTCTCCTACGAGCAGTACTTC. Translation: CASSRTGSFSYEQYF.

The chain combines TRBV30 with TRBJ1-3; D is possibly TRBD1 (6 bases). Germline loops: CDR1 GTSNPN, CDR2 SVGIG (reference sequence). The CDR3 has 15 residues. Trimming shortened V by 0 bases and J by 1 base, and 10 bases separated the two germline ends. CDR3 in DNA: TGTGCCTGGAGTGTGCAGGGGATATCTGGAAACACCATATATTTT. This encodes CAWSVQGISGNTIYF.

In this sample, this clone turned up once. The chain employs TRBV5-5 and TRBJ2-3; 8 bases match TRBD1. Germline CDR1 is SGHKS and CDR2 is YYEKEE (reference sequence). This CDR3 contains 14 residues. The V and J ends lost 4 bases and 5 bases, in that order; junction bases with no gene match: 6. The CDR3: CASSGSGGLDTQYF. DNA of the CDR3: TGTGCCAGCAGCGGCTCAGGGGGCCTAGATACGCAGTATTTT.

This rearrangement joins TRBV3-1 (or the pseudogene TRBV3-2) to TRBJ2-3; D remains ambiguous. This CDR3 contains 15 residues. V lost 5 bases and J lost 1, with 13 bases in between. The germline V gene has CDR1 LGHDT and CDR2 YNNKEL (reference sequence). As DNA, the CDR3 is TGTGCCAGCAGCTCCCCCTATGCTGGCACAGATACGCAGTATTTT. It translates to CASSSPYAGTDTQYF.

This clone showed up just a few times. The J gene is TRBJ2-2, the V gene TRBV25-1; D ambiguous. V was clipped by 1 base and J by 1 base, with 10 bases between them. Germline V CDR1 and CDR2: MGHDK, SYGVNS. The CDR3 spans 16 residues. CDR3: CASSESGSGNTGELFF. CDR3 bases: TGTGCCAGCAGTGAATCCGGCTCAGGGAACACCGGGGAGCTGTTTTTT. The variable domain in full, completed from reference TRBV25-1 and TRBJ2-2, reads EADIYQTPRYLVIGTGKKITLECSQTMGHDKMYWYQQDPGMELHLIHYSYGVNSTEKGDLSSESTVSRIRTEHFPLTLESARPSHTSQYLCASSESGSGNTGELFFGEGSRLTVL.

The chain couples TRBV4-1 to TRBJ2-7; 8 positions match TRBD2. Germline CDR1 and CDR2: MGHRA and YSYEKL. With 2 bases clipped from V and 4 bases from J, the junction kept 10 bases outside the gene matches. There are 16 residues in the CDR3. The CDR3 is CASSQSLAGPKYEQYF. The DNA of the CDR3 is TGCGCCAGCAGCCAAAGCTTAGCGGGACCGAAATACGAGCAGTACTTC.

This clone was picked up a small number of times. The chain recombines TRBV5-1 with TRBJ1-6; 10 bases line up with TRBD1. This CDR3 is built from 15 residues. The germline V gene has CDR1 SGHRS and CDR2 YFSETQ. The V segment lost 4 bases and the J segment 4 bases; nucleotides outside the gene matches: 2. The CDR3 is CASSPGQGYNSPLHF. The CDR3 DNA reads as TGCGCCAGCAGCCCGGGACAGGGGTATAATTCACCCCTCCACTTT.

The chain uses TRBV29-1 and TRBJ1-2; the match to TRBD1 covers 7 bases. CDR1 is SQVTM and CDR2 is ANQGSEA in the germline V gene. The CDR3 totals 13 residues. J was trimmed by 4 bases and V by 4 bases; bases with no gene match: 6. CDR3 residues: CSVVPGGAYGYTF. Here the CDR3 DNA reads TGCAGCGTTGTACCAGGGGGTGCCTATGGCTACACCTTC. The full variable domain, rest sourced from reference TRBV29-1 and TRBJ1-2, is SAVISQKPSRDICQRGTSLTIQCQVDSQVTMMFWYRQQPGQSLTLIATANQGSEATYESGFVIDKFPISRPNLTFSTLTVSNMSPEDSSIYLCSVVPGGAYGYTFGSGTRLTVV.

As DNA, the CDR3 is TGTGCCAGCTCCCCCCAGGCTCCAGCGGGAGACCAAGAGACCCAGTACTTC. Its translation: CASSPQAPAGDQETQYF. The chain uses TRBV18 and TRBJ2-5; 8 bases match TRBD2. With V trimmed by 6 bases and J by 0 bases, 12 bases remained unmatched. This CDR3 contains 17 residues. Germline CDR1 and CDR2: KGHSH and LQKENI.

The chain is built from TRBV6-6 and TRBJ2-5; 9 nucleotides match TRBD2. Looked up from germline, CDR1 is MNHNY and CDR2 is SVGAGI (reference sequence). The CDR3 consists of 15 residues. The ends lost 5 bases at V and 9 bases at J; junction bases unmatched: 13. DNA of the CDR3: TGTGCCAGCAGTCAGCTAGCGGGACCCCGAGCCCCCCAGTACTTC. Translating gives CASSQLAGPRAPQYF.

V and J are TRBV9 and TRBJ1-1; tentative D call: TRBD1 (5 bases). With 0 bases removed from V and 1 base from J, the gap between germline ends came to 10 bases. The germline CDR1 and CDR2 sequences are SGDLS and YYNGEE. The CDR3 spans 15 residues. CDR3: CASSVAGHPNTEAFF. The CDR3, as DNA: TGTGCCAGCAGCGTAGCTGGACACCCGAACACTGAAGCTTTCTTT.

Here the CDR3 reads CASSFPGGFGYNEQFF. CDR3 sequence (DNA): TGTGCCAGCAGCTTCCCGGGCGGGTTTGGTTACAATGAGCAGTTCTTC. The rearrangement links TRBV7-9 to TRBJ2-1, with D perhaps matching TRBD2 (5 bases). With 3 bases removed from V and 4 bases from J, the gap between germline ends came to 16 bases. This CDR3 comprises 16 residues. CDR1 is SEHNR and CDR2 is FQNEAQ in the germline V gene (reference sequence).